The 26 T cell receptor beta chains in this list originate from one sample, sequenced in a study of beta chain features in type 1 diabetes. Study-level findings and limits: Among all four CD4+ subsets, Type 1 diabetes patients had TCRB CDR3s that were moderately but significantly shorter.

The authors reverse transcribed all of the isolated RNA, so sequencing captured expressed TCRB transcripts. Assay: immunoSEQ multiplex PCR; the TCRdb copy retains only in-frame clones and omits some. This sample carries more than 550,000 clones, about an eighth of them seen once, and the ten largest clones take approximately 0.042%. Antigens for these TCRs are unknown. Material: naive CD4+ T cells from blood. These receptors came from a man aged 18 to 35 with type 1 diabetes.

This chain uses TRBV18 with TRBJ2-1, with TRBD2 matching over 7 bases. The CDR3 totals 15 residues. V shed 1 base, J shed 0 bases, and the junction held 0 bases outside the gene matches. Germline CDR1 is KGHSH and CDR2 is LQKENI. CDR3 protein: CASSPLAGSYNEQFF. The CDR3 region has the DNA TGTGCCAGCTCACCACTAGCGGGCTCCTACAATGAGCAGTTCTTC. Full variable domain (missing parts from reference TRBV18 and TRBJ2-1): NAGVMQNPRHLVRRRGQEARLRCSPMKGHSHVYWYRQLPEEGLKFMVYLQKENIIDESGMPKERFSAEFPKEGPSILRIQQVVRGDSAAYFCASSPLAGSYNEQFFGPGTRLTVL.

About this clone itself: Other DNA sequences in this specimen translate into the identical CDR3. The chain couples TRBV28 to TRBJ2-6; unclear D gene. V shed 6 bases and J shed 0 bases, with 9 bases lying between them. Germline-derived CDR1 and CDR2 are MDHEN and SYDVKM. The CDR3 has 15 residues. CDR3 nucleotide sequence: TGTGCCAGCAGCTCGCCTAGCTCTGGGGCCAACGTCCTGACTTTC. Its protein product is CASSSPSSGANVLTF.

In its sample, this clone was seen a few times. V gene TRBV27 combines with J gene TRBJ1-1; a possible D gene is TRBD1 (5 bases). This CDR3 contains 14 residues. Germline V gene sequence: CDR1 MNHEY, CDR2 SMNVEV (reference sequence). With 5 bases removed from V and 1 base from J, the gap between germline ends came to 11 bases. The CDR3 here is CASSKKGSNTEAFF. CDR3 coding DNA: TGTGCCAGCAGTAAAAAGGGGTCGAACACTGAAGCTTTCTTT.

V is TRBV28 and J is TRBJ1-6; no firm D call. This CDR3 has 12 residues. Germline CDR1 MDHEN, CDR2 SYDVKM. V was pared by 3 bases and J by 14 bases, with 11 bases between. CDR3 loop: CASSFLKSSLHF. The CDR3 coding sequence is TGTGCCAGCAGTTTTCTTAAGTCATCCCTCCACTTT.

This clone was seen only a few times. The chain combines TRBV29-1 with TRBJ2-1; 11 bases agree with TRBD2. CDR1 and CDR2 from the germline V gene are SQVTM and ANQGSEA. The CDR3 runs to 14 residues. V shed 5 bases, J shed 6 bases, and the junction held 6 bases outside the gene matches. For the CDR3, the DNA is TGCAGCGTTACCCCCGGGACTAGCGGCAATGAGCAGTTCTTC. Protein sequence: CSVTPGTSGNEQFF.

About this clone: Other DNA sequences in this sample translate to the same CDR3. This chain joins TRBV18 and TRBJ2-5, with TRBD1 as a possible D gene (5 bases). The length of the CDR3 is 14 residues. Looked up from germline, CDR1 is KGHSH and CDR2 is LQKENI. The V end was cut by 2 bases, the J end by 4 bases, with 11 bases between. For the CDR3, the DNA is TGTGCCAGCTCACCAGGACAAGGCGGAGAGACCCAGTACTTC. This gives the protein CASSPGQGGETQYF.

This clone turned up a few times. The chain links TRBV18 to TRBJ1-1, with TRBD1 as a possible D gene (5 bases). Germline values: CDR1 KGHSH, CDR2 LQKENI. V lost 3 bases, J lost 0 bases, and 11 bases lay in between. This CDR3 contains 15 residues. The CDR3 DNA sequence: TGTGCCAGCTCACCGACAGCCCTGCTGAACACTGAAGCTTTCTTT. It is translated as CASSPTALLNTEAFF.

The chain carries TRBV4-1 and TRBJ2-7; the D gene is possibly TRBD1 (6 bases). Trimming removed 0 bases at V and 0 bases at J, with 15 bases between. The CDR3 loop spans 17 amino acids. The germline gives CDR1 MGHRA, CDR2 YSYEKL. CDR3 residues: CASSQEILGQNSYEQYF. CDR3 bases: TGCGCCAGCAGCCAAGAGATCCTCGGACAGAACTCCTACGAGCAGTACTTC.

J is TRBJ2-1 and V is TRBV15, with 8 positions matching TRBD2. This CDR3 spans 15 amino acids. Germline V lookup: CDR1 LNHNV, CDR2 YYDKDF (reference sequence). The ends lost 0 bases at V and 2 bases at J; junction bases unmatched: 0. The CDR3 bases are TGTGCCACCAGCAGAGAAGCGGGAGCCTACAATGAGCAGTTCTTC. Translating it yields CATSREAGAYNEQFF.

In its sample, this clone was seen a few times. This chain joins TRBV2 and TRBJ1-6; D perhaps matches TRBD1 (5 bases). CDR3 length: 16 residues. V was clipped by 2 bases and J by 7 bases, with 15 bases between them. CDR1 and CDR2 from the germline V gene are SNHLY and FYNNEI. In nucleotides, the CDR3 is TGTGCCAGCAGTGAATCAGCGCGGACACGGAATTCACCCCTCCACTTT. This gives the protein CASSESARTRNSPLHF.

This clone was seen more than once but under ten times. The chain links TRBV2 to TRBJ2-3; D possibly corresponds to TRBD2 (6 bases). V gave up 11 bases and J gave up 4 bases, with 10 bases separating them. Germline values: CDR1 SNHLY, CDR2 FYNNEI. The CDR3 spans 11 residues. The CDR3: CARGEADTQYF. CDR3 coding DNA: TGTGCCCGCGGGGAGGCAGATACGCAGTATTTT.

This clone has just a few counts. The chain links TRBV30 to TRBJ2-3, with 10 bases that match TRBD2. This CDR3 is built from 16 residues. CDR1 is GTSNPN and CDR2 is SVGIG in the germline V gene (reference sequence). After removal of 4 bases from V and 6 bases from J, the junction contained 13 bases not matched to a gene. CDR3 coding DNA: TGTGCCTGGAATCCAGCACTAGCGGGAATCGGCGATACGCAGTATTTT. This translates into CAWNPALAGIGDTQYF.

This rearrangement joins TRBV6-5 to TRBJ2-7; D might be TRBD1 (5 bases). The V and J ends lost 6 bases and 2 bases respectively, with 8 bases between them. The CDR3 is 12 amino acids. Germline V gene sequence: CDR1 MNHEY, CDR2 SVGAGI. The CDR3 region is CASSSRAYEQYF. CDR3 bases: TGTGCCAGCAGCAGCAGGGCCTACGAGCAGTACTTC.

The genes are TRBV5-1 and TRBJ1-2, with D perhaps TRBD1 (5 bases). This CDR3 comprises 14 residues. V lost 0 bases, J lost 3 bases, and 9 bases lay in between. The germline gives CDR1 SGHRS, CDR2 YFSETQ. The DNA of the CDR3 is TGCGCCAGCAGCTTGGCCGGGGCTGACTATGGCTACACCTTC. Encoded protein: CASSLAGADYGYTF. The full variable domain, its missing parts supplied by reference TRBV5-1 and TRBJ1-2, is KAGVTQTPRYLIKTRGQQVTLSCSPISGHRSVSWYQQTPGQGLQFLFEYFSETQRNKGNFPGRFSGRQFSNSRSEMNVSTLELGDSALYLCASSLAGADYGYTFGSGTRLTVV.

This clone was counted only a few times. The CDR3 region is CVTLSGWGADQPQHF. As DNA, the CDR3 is TGTGTTACCCTCTCAGGGTGGGGGGCCGATCAGCCCCAGCATTTT. The genes are TRBV28 and TRBJ1-5; D is possibly TRBD1 (6 bases). The CDR3 runs to 15 residues. In germline, CDR1 is MDHEN, CDR2 SYDVKM. Using reference TRBV28 and TRBJ1-5 for the parts outside the CDR3, the full variable domain is DVKVTQSSRYLVKRTGEKVFLECVQDMDHENMFWYRQDPGLGLRLIYFSYDVKMKEKGDIPEGYSVSREKKERFSLILESASTNQTSMYLCVTLSGWGADQPQHFGDGTRLSIL.

The chain is built from TRBV28 and TRBJ2-1, with a weak D call TRBD2 (5 bases). The CDR3 contains 14 residues. Trimming took off 6 bases at V and 8 bases at J, with 17 bases between the two ends. The V gene's germline CDR1 is MDHEN and CDR2 SYDVKM. This CDR3 is CASRMPTRYDEQFF. DNA for the CDR3: TGTGCCAGCAGGATGCCCACTAGATACGATGAGCAGTTCTTC. Variable domain in full (rest from reference TRBV28 and TRBJ2-1): DVKVTQSSRYLVKRTGEKVFLECVQDMDHENMFWYRQDPGLGLRLIYFSYDVKMKEKGDIPEGYSVSREKKERFSLILESASTNQTSMYLCASRMPTRYDEQFFGPGTRLTVL.

The chain joins TRBV7-2 to TRBJ2-2; the D gene is possibly TRBD1 (6 bases). The CDR3 length is 13 residues. Between the trimmed V and J ends, which lost 4 bases and 5 bases, there was a span of 8 bases. Per germline, CDR1 SGHTA and CDR2 FQGNSA. The CDR3 loop is CASSSRGTGELFF. CDR3 DNA: TGTGCCAGCAGCTCCAGGGGTACCGGGGAGCTGTTTTTT. The whole variable domain, filled in from reference TRBV7-2 and TRBJ2-2, reads GAGVSQSPSNKVTEKGKDVELRCDPISGHTALYWYRQSLGQGLEFLIYFQGNSAPDKSGLPSDRFSAERTGGSVSTLTIQRTQQEDSAVYLCASSSRGTGELFFGEGSRLTVL.

V is TRBV6-9 and J is TRBJ1-5, with D unclear. The V gene lost 7 bases and the J gene lost 4 bases, with 5 bases spanning the gap. Looked up from germline, CDR1 is MNHGY and CDR2 is SVAAGI. The CDR3 sequence is 11 residues long. CDR3 bases: TGTGCCAGCATCCGGAATCAGCCCCAGCATTTT. It yields the protein CASIRNQPQHF.

The gene calls are TRBV11-2 and TRBJ2-5; D unresolved. The length of the CDR3 is 15 residues. Germline V gene data show CDR1 as SGHAT and CDR2 as FQNNGV. Trimming removed 5 bases at V and 7 bases at J, with 20 bases between. The CDR3 sequence is CASSPSPTRSMTQYF. Written as DNA, the CDR3 is TGTGCCAGCAGCCCCTCCCCAACTCGCAGCATGACCCAGTACTTC.

V is TRBV7-2 and J is TRBJ1-1; 7 bases align to TRBD1. CDR1 is SGHTA and CDR2 is FQGNSA in the germline V gene. The trim removed 2 bases at V and 4 bases at J, leaving 4 bases unmatched. This CDR3 has 14 amino acids. CDR3 DNA sequence: TGTGCCAGCAGCTTAACAACAGGGGTCACTGAAGCTTTCTTT. It codes for CASSLTTGVTEAFF.

This clone was recorded a few times. J is TRBJ2-4 and V is TRBV5-4; D perhaps matches TRBD1 (6 bases). Per the germline V gene, CDR1 is SGHNT and CDR2 is YYREEE (reference sequence). Trimming removed 3 bases from V and 9 bases from J, with 16 bases in between. The CDR3 is 14 amino acids. Written as DNA, the CDR3 is TGTGCCAGCAGCTCGAAGGACAGTACGGGCATTCAGTACTTC. Its protein is CASSSKDSTGIQYF.

This clone was found a few times. The J gene is TRBJ1-2, the V gene TRBV18; D not resolved. V was trimmed by 3 bases and J by 5 bases, leaving 13 bases between them. This CDR3 is built from 14 residues. Germline assignment: CDR1 KGHSH and CDR2 LQKENI. This CDR3 reads CASSPEQLAYGYTF. The CDR3 nucleotides read TGTGCCAGCTCACCGGAGCAACTCGCTTATGGCTACACCTTC. Combining the CDR3 with reference TRBV18 and TRBJ1-2 gives the whole variable domain NAGVMQNPRHLVRRRGQEARLRCSPMKGHSHVYWYRQLPEEGLKFMVYLQKENIIDESGMPKERFSAEFPKEGPSILRIQQVVRGDSAAYFCASSPEQLAYGYTFGSGTRLTVV.

The chain has TRBV10-3 and TRBJ1-5; 10 nucleotides match TRBD1. V was pared by 0 bases and J by 0 bases, with 8 bases of the junction left unmatched. The length of the CDR3 is 19 residues. In germline, CDR1 is ENHRY, CDR2 SYGVKD. The CDR3 nucleotides read TGTGCCATCAGTGAGTCGTCCCCCGGACAGGGGGATAGCAATCAGCCCCAGCATTTT. This gives the protein CAISESSPGQGDSNQPQHF.

The chain uses TRBV5-1 and TRBJ2-3; 11 bases agree with TRBD2. Trimming removed 4 bases from V and 2 bases from J; junction bases left unmatched: 6. Germline V gene data show CDR1 as SGHRS and CDR2 as YFSETQ. This CDR3 has 16 residues. The CDR3 DNA reads TGCGCCAGCAGCCCGCTTAGCGGGGGGGTCACAGATACGCAGTATTTT. Translated, it gives CASSPLSGGVTDTQYF.

A few counts support this clone. The rearrangement joins TRBV30 to TRBJ2-6; D is undetermined. CDR1 is GTSNPN and CDR2 is SVGIG in the germline V gene (reference sequence). The germline V and J ends were trimmed by 0 bases and 0 bases, with 18 bases remaining between them. The CDR3 runs to 19 residues. CDR3 protein: CAWSVRWGLLPSGANVLTF. CDR3 DNA sequence: TGTGCCTGGAGTGTACGGTGGGGATTACTGCCCTCTGGGGCCAACGTCCTGACTTTC.

The sample holds a few counts of this clone. CDR3 sequence: CASRPLTDTQYF. CDR3 nucleotide sequence: TGTGCCAGCCGACCCCTCACAGATACGCAGTATTTT. The rearrangement links TRBV11-2 to TRBJ2-3; unclear D gene. Germline V lookup: CDR1 SGHAT, CDR2 FQNNGV. The CDR3 spans 12 residues. Trimming shortened V by 8 bases and J by 2 bases, and 8 bases separated the two germline ends.